The rows below give T cell receptor beta chains drawn from one sample of a study of Ad26.COV2.S vaccination and SARS-CoV-2 variants. The repertoire was sequenced with immunoSEQ multiplex PCR; TCRdb's copy has only in-frame clones and lacks some. Here the sample spans under 95,000 clones, less than 85% being singletons. The sequencing here drew on peripheral blood, taken after recovery from COVID-19. These receptor sequences come from a human donor who had recovered from COVID-19. Both conserved end residues are part of each CDR3. D genes are given only for firm matches. Clone size is shown for a subset of rows, as once, few, many or a class of expanded clone.

abundance | j_gene | d_gene | v_gene | CDR3aa | CDR3nt
- | TRBJ2-5 | - | TRBV1 | CTSSQGRGLAGGQETQYF | TGCACCAGCAGCCAAGGCCGGGGACTAGCGGGAGGGCAAGAGACCCAGTACTTC
- | TRBJ2-3 | TRBD1 | TRBV7-8 | CASSLVGQAPTDTQYF | TGTGCCAGCAGCTTAGTGGGACAGGCACCCACAGATACGCAGTATTTT
- | TRBJ2-2 | TRBD1 | TRBV27 | CASSYRTGPGELFF | TGTGCCAGCAGCTATCGGACAGGGCCCGGGGAGCTGTTTTTT
few | TRBJ2-2 | - | TRBV19 | CASSISGSGTGELFF | TGTGCCAGTAGTATCTCCGGCAGCGGCACCGGGGAGCTGTTTTTT
- | TRBJ1-2 | - | TRBV20-1 | CSASGRVVYGYTF | TGCAGTGCTAGTGGCAGGGTAGTGTATGGCTACACCTTC
- | TRBJ2-1 | TRBD2 | TRBV7-2 | CASTLAASYNEQFF | TGTGCCAGCACTCTAGCGGCCTCCTACAATGAGCAGTTCTTC
- | TRBJ2-5 | - | TRBV28 | CASSLPAREQETQYF | TGTGCCAGCAGTTTACCCGCCAGGGAACAAGAGACCCAGTACTTC
- | TRBJ1-3 | - | TRBV5-4 | CASSSPTGNTIYF | TGTGCCAGCAGCTCGCCGACTGGAAACACCATATATTTT
- | TRBJ1-2 | TRBD1 | TRBV10-3 | CAISEGGGDRGYTF | TGTGCCATCAGTGAAGGGGGCGGTGACAGAGGCTACACCTTC
- | TRBJ2-7 | - | TRBV7-2 | CASSLGGSGVSYEQYF | TGTGCCAGCAGCTTAGGAGGCAGCGGAGTCTCCTACGAGCAGTACTTC
once | TRBJ2-2 | - | TRBV10-3 | CAISDWGVGTGELFF | TGTGCCATCAGTGACTGGGGAGTGGGCACCGGGGAGCTGTTTTTT
once | TRBJ2-1 | - | TRBV3-1/TRBV3-2 | CASSQLGVNEQFF | TGTGCCAGCAGCCAACTAGGAGTTAATGAGCAGTTCTTC
- | TRBJ2-7 | - | TRBV28 | CAVDSLSSYEQYF | TGTGCCGTAGACTCTTTAAGCTCCTACGAGCAGTACTTC
- | TRBJ2-7 | - | TRBV7-8 | CASSKRGQNEQYF | TGTGCCAGCAGCAAAAGAGGGCAGAACGAGCAGTACTTC
- | TRBJ2-5 | - | TRBV20-1 | CSASEGVEETQYF | TGCAGTGCTAGTGAGGGGGTGGAAGAGACCCAGTACTTC
- | TRBJ1-5 | - | TRBV6-6 | CASSYSSQGSNQPQHF | TGTGCCAGCAGTTACTCCAGTCAGGGCAGCAATCAGCCCCAGCATTTT
- | TRBJ2-4 | TRBD2 | TRBV24-1 | CATSDRILAGGAKNIQYF | TGTGCCACCAGTGATCGAATCCTAGCGGGGGGAGCCAAAAACATTCAGTACTTC
- | TRBJ1-4 | TRBD1 | TRBV7-8 | CASNRDREEKLFF | TGTGCCAGCAACCGGGACAGAGAGGAAAAACTGTTTTTT
- | TRBJ2-7 | TRBD1 | TRBV7-2 | CASSAGGVYEQYF | TGTGCCAGCAGCGCAGGGGGCGTCTACGAGCAGTACTTC
- | TRBJ1-1 | - | TRBV28 | CASSPPGVGVAFF | TGTGCCAGCAGCCCCCCGGGGGTGGGTGTCGCTTTCTTT